This is a list of T cell receptor beta chains from one sample in a study of T cell responses to AZD1222 COVID-19 vaccine. Assay used: immunoSEQ multiplex PCR; TCRdb lists only in-frame clones, some missing. The table shows approximately 130,000 clones, with over 90% occurring only once. The sequencing here drew on peripheral blood, taken on day 0 of AZD1222 vaccination. These receptor sequences come from an adult in good health. Both conserved end residues are part of each CDR3. A D gene is named only where the DNA matches it firmly. Clone size appears in some rows only: once, few, many, or a class for an expanded clone.

D gene	clone size	V gene	J gene	CDR3 protein	CDR3 DNA
.	.	TRBV5-1	TRBJ1-3	CASSLGQDRNTIYF	TGCGCCAGCAGCTTGGGACAGGATCGGAACACCATATATTTT
TRBD1	.	TRBV5-1	TRBJ1-2	CASSLAQGAITGGYTF	TGCGCCAGCAGCTTGGCGCAGGGGGCGATCACGGGTGGCTACACCTTC
TRBD1	.	TRBV11-2	TRBJ2-3	CASSADRVTDTQYF	TGTGCCAGCAGCGCGGACAGGGTGACAGATACGCAGTATTTT
TRBD1	.	TRBV30	TRBJ1-2	CAWSRTGRSPYGYTF	TGTGCCTGGTCCCGGACAGGCCGGTCCCCCTATGGCTACACCTTC
.	.	TRBV5-6	TRBJ1-2	CASSFYRVNYGYTF	TGTGCCAGCAGCTTTTATCGGGTAAACTATGGCTACACCTTC
.	.	TRBV7-2	TRBJ1-4	CASSLVFDRTREKLFF	TGTGCCAGCAGCTTAGTTTTTGACAGGACTCGGGAAAAACTGTTTTTT
.	few	TRBV9	TRBJ1-2	CASSVGDYGYTF	TGTGCCAGCAGCGTTGGGGACTATGGCTACACCTTC
.	.	TRBV18	TRBJ1-2	CASSPNPGQGLTSGYTF	TGTGCCAGCTCACCCAACCCCGGGCAGGGCCTGACTTCTGGCTACACCTTC
.	.	TRBV7-2	TRBJ2-3	CASSLGGHTDTQYF	TGTGCCAGCAGCTTAGGGGGGCACACAGATACGCAGTATTTT
.	once	TRBV3-1/TRBV3-2	TRBJ2-3	CASSLDQGDTQYF	TGTGCCAGCAGCCTGGATCAAGGGGATACGCAGTATTTT
.	.	TRBV5-8	TRBJ2-7	CASSLYGDEQYF	TGTGCCAGCAGCTTGTACGGGGACGAGCAGTACTTC
TRBD1	.	TRBV5-6	TRBJ1-2	CASSLEGAGYGYTF	TGTGCCAGCAGCTTGGAGGGGGCAGGCTATGGCTACACCTTC
.	.	TRBV18	TRBJ2-3	CASSPLQARTDTQYF	TGTGCCAGCTCACCACTACAGGCACGCACAGATACGCAGTATTTT
.	few	TRBV10-3	TRBJ1-1	CAISESSREGTEAFF	TGTGCCATCAGTGAGTCGAGTAGGGAAGGCACTGAAGCTTTCTTT
.	.	TRBV7-9	TRBJ1-1	CASSLALRITGTEAFF	TGTGCCAGCAGCTTAGCACTTCGCATCACAGGCACTGAAGCTTTCTTT
.	.	TRBV19	TRBJ1-5	CASSIFGDVRNQPQHF	TGTGCCAGTAGTATTTTCGGGGATGTACGCAATCAGCCCCAGCATTTT
.	.	TRBV6-5	TRBJ1-2	CASSYSGANYGYTF	TGTGCCAGCAGTTACTCGGGGGCGAACTATGGCTACACCTTC
TRBD2	once	TRBV14	TRBJ2-1	CASSPLAGGDNEQFF	TGTGCCAGCAGCCCCTTAGCGGGGGGGGACAATGAGCAGTTCTTC
TRBD1	once	TRBV27	TRBJ1-2	CASSPKWTGHYGYTF	TGTGCCAGCAGTCCCAAGTGGACAGGGCACTATGGCTACACCTTC
.	.	TRBV18	TRBJ1-1	CASSPRGENTEAFF	TGTGCCAGCTCACCTAGGGGAGAGAACACTGAAGCTTTCTTT
.	.	TRBV10-3	TRBJ1-2	CAISVEGTHGYTF	TGTGCCATCAGTGTAGAGGGGACCCATGGCTACACCTTC
TRBD2	.	TRBV5-8	TRBJ2-3	CASSLGTSGSSDTQYF	TGTGCCAGCAGCTTGGGGACTAGCGGGTCCTCAGATACGCAGTATTTT
.	few	TRBV6-5	TRBJ1-6	CASSTRPRDSPLHF	TGTGCCAGCAGTACTCGGCCCCGGGATTCACCCCTCCACTTT